Given below is one T cell receptor (beta chain) in context. The source of the sample is a study of blood T cell repertoires in COVID-19. The protocol was immunoSEQ multiplex PCR, while the TCRdb copy is restricted to in-frame clones and leaves out a portion. This sample has about 74,000 clones, with 70% to 90% found just once. CDR1 is LGHNA and CDR2 is YSLEER in the germline V gene. The CDR3 extends over 16 amino acids. V was clipped by 3 bases and J by 2 bases, with 16 bases between them. V is TRBV4-3 and J is TRBJ1-1; maybe TRBD1 (5 bases). The source of this sequence is a woman older than 75 with active or convalescent COVID-19. The specimen sequenced was peripheral blood. The CDR3 loop reads CASSQQEGRLNTEAFF. The CDR3 nucleotides are TGCGCCAGCAGCCAGCAGGAGGGGCGGTTAAACACTGAAGCTTTCTTT.